The 10 T cell receptor beta chains reported below all come from one sample, sequenced in a study of T cells in Graves' hyperthyroidism and ophthalmopathy. Amplified TCR beta CDR3 regions came from RNA transcripts. The HTBI primer set drove a first-round RT-PCR of the TCR CDR3. TCRdb used MiXCR to reprocess the multiplex PCR reads, holding one entry per CDR3 protein. Of about 290,000 distinct CDR3 sequences listed, about an eighth are singletons. Sequenced sample: blood. The source is a woman in her twenties or thirties with Graves' hyperthyroidism that later progressed to Graves' ophthalmopathy.

This clonotype was counted a few times. This rearrangement joins TRBV19 to TRBJ1-2, with TRBD1 matching over 9 bases. Germline values: CDR1 LNHDA, CDR2 SQIVND (reference sequence). There are 14 residues in the CDR3. Trimming removed 3 bases from V and 6 bases from J; junction bases left unmatched: 5. CDR3 loop: CASSIGRDRDGYTF. CDR3 coding DNA: TGTGCCAGTAGTATTGGCCGGGACAGGGATGGCTACACCTTC.

The gene calls are TRBV19 and TRBJ1-5; D remains unclear. This CDR3 spans 17 amino acids. Deletions cut 0 bases from V and 5 bases from J, with 17 bases between. From germline, CDR1 is LNHDA and CDR2 SQIVND (reference sequence). DNA for the CDR3: TGTGCCAGTAGTATAGATCAGGCAGGAAGTAAGGATCAGCCCCAGCATTTT. It translates to CASSIDQAGSKDQPQHF.

V usage is TRBV5-1 and J usage is TRBJ2-7; no reliable D call. V was pared by 0 bases and J by 6 bases, with 13 bases between. The germline V gene encodes CDR1 SGHRS and CDR2 YFSETQ. The CDR3 has 14 amino acids. As DNA, the CDR3 is TGCGCCAGCAGCTTGGCCGCATATGGTTCCGAGCAGTACTTC. Protein product: CASSLAAYGSEQYF.

This clonotype was seen many times. The genes are TRBV7-8 and TRBJ2-1; 14 nucleotides agree with TRBD2. Germline loops: CDR1 SGHVS, CDR2 FQNEAQ. This CDR3 has 18 residues. J lost 2 bases, V lost 5 bases, and 8 bases had no gene match. CDR3: CASSPGLAGVYTYNEQFF. The CDR3 DNA reads TGTGCCAGCAGCCCGGGACTAGCGGGAGTCTATACCTACAATGAGCAGTTCTTC. The complete variable domain, with remaining parts taken from reference TRBV7-8 and TRBJ2-1, reads GAGVSQSPRYKVAKRGQDVALRCDPISGHVSLFWYQQALGQGPEFLTYFQNEAQLDKSGLPSDRFFAERPEGSVSTLKIQRTQQEDSAVYLCASSPGLAGVYTYNEQFFGPGTRLTVL.

This clonotype was seen repeatedly, ten times or more. The V gene is TRBV20-1, the J gene TRBJ2-7; D is perhaps TRBD1 or TRBD2 (6 bases each). The germline V gene has CDR1 DFQATT and CDR2 SNEGSKA (reference sequence). The CDR3 has 15 amino acids. Trimming took off 6 bases at V and 2 bases at J, with 20 bases between the two ends. The CDR3 region is CSAQTGRGLPYEQYF. CDR3 DNA: TGCAGTGCGCAAACAGGGCGGGGTCTTCCCTACGAGCAGTACTTC.

This clonotype was recorded at least ten times. V and J are TRBV6-1 and TRBJ1-2; D remains unclear. This CDR3 comprises 14 residues. The germline CDR1 and CDR2 sequences are MNHNS and SASEGT. Deletions cut 7 bases from V and 2 bases from J, with 14 bases between. The CDR3: CASIGLGGNYGYTF. CDR3 nucleotide sequence: TGTGCCAGCATCGGGCTTGGAGGGAACTATGGCTACACCTTC.

This clonotype was observed a few times. The chain employs TRBV30 and TRBJ2-7; D tentatively fits TRBD1 or TRBD2 (6 bases each). Trimming shortened V by 4 bases and J by 2 bases, and 15 bases separated the two germline ends. The CDR3 sequence is 14 residues long. The germline V gene encodes CDR1 GTSNPN and CDR2 SVGIG (reference sequence). Here the CDR3 reads CAWKRRGAPYEQYF. Here the CDR3 DNA reads TGTGCCTGGAAAAGGAGGGGGGCCCCCTACGAGCAGTACTTC.

A remark on this clonotype: A much larger clone lies one base from this, so it may be a read error. The chain recombines TRBV10-3 with TRBJ1-5, with no clear D. The germline V gene has CDR1 ENHRY and CDR2 SYGVKD. The V gene lost 5 bases and the J gene lost 5 bases, with 7 bases spanning the gap. CDR3 length: 12 amino acids. The CDR3 DNA sequence: TGTGCCATCAGTCGAAGCGATCAGCCCCAGCATTTT. It is translated as CAISRSDQPQHF.

This clonotype occurred many times. The rearrangement links TRBV28 to TRBJ2-5; D may be TRBD1 (5 bases). Trimming removed 6 bases from V and 5 bases from J, with 16 bases in between. Germline CDR1 is MDHEN and CDR2 is SYDVKM. This CDR3 is built from 14 residues. In DNA form, the CDR3 reads TGTGCCAGCAGAGTAGCAGGGCAGGAGGAGACCCAGTACTTC. It yields the protein CASRVAGQEETQYF.

This clonotype was observed many times. The chain joins TRBV12-3 or TRBV12-4 to TRBJ1-3, with unresolved D. The CDR3 has 14 residues. The V end was cut by 1 base, the J end by 4 bases, with 8 bases between. The CDR3 nucleotides are TGTGCCAGCAGTTTAGGGCCTCGGGGAAACACCATATATTTT. As protein: CASSLGPRGNTIYF.